This TCR beta chain was profiled in a study of blood T cell repertoires in COVID-19. About the study: PBMCs, B-cell-depleted T cells, or T cells were the source of the cDNA or gDNA that made up the material.

Per the original methods: Reference gene primer amplification gave nucleated cell count estimates. This table comes from immunoSEQ multiplex PCR, and its TCRdb copy is limited to in-frame clones, with some not included. The V and J calls and clone size are taken from that table; D and trimming were inferred from the DNA. Among roughly 180,000 clones listed, roughly four fifths were seen once. The CDR3 covers 13 residues. The germline V gene has CDR1 SGDLS and CDR2 YYNGEE. The V end was cut by 6 bases, the J end by 2 bases, with 11 bases between. Ages ranged from about 18 to 89 years, with residence in some 25 US areas. Among Cohort 3 donors, those recovered had two negative PCRs, clearance, or symptom resolution.

The sequenced sample was PBMCs or T cells enriched from blood (not recorded which). The gene calls are TRBV9 and TRBJ1-2, with no clear D. The sequence came from a man aged 35-49 years who had recovered from COVID-19. In DNA form, the CDR3 reads TGTGCCAGCACCCAGAATAGCAACTATGGCTACACCTTC. Translated, it gives CASTQNSNYGYTF. The full variable domain, rest sourced from reference TRBV9 and TRBJ1-2, is DSGVTQTPKHLITATGQRVTLRCSPRSGDLSVYWYQQSLDQGLQFLIQYYNGEERAKGNILERFSAQQFPDLHSELNLSSLELGDSALYFCASTQNSNYGYTFGSGTRLTVV.